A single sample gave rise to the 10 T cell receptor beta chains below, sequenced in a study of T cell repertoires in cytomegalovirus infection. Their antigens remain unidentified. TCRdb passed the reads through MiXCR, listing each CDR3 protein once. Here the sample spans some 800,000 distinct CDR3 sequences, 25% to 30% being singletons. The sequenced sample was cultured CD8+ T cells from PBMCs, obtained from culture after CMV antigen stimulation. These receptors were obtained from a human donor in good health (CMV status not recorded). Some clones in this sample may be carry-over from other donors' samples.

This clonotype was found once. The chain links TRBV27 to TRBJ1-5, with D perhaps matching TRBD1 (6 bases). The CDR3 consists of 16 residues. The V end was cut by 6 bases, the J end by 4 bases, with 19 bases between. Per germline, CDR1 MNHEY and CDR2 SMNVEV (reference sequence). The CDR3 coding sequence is TGTGCCAGCAGATCCCACAGGGACACTTTAAATCAGCCCCAGCATTTT. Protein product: CASRSHRDTLNQPQHF.

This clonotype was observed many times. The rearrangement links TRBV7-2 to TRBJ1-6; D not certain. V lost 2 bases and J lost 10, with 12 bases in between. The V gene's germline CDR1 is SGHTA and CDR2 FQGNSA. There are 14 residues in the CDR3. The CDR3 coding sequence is TGTGCCAGCAGCTTATTCTTAGTTCGGTCACCCCTCCACTTT. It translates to CASSLFLVRSPLHF.

CDR3: CASSQDFREAYGYTF. The CDR3 DNA reads as TGCGCCAGCAGCCAAGATTTCAGGGAGGCCTATGGCTACACCTTC. The chain couples TRBV4-1 to TRBJ1-2, with D perhaps matching TRBD1 (5 bases). There are 15 residues in the CDR3. Per germline, CDR1 MGHRA and CDR2 YSYEKL. V was shortened by 0 bases and J by 4 bases, with 12 bases between the two germline ends.

The CDR3, as DNA: TGTGCCAGTAGTATAGGGGGGGGTGAGGAGCAGTTCTTC. Amino acid sequence: CASSIGGGEEQFF. The rearrangement joins TRBV19 to TRBJ2-1; 7 bases fit TRBD2. CDR1 and CDR2 (germline): LNHDA, SQIVND (reference sequence). This CDR3 region has 13 residues. The junction had 4 bases not matched to a gene; V was cut back by 1 base and J by 10 bases.

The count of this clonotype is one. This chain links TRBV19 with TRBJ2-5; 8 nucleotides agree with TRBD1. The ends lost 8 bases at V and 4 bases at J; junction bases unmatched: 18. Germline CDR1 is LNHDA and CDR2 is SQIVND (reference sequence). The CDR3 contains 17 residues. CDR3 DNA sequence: TGTGCCAGTTCATTGACGCTCCGGGACAGGCCTCCAGAGACCCAGTACTTC. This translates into CASSLTLRDRPPETQYF. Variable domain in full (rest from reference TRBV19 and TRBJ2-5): DGGITQSPKYLFRKEGQNVTLSCEQNLNHDAMYWYRQDPGQGLRLIYYSQIVNDFQKGDIAEGYSVSREKKESFPLTVTSAQKNPTAFYLCASSLTLRDRPPETQYFGPGTRLLVL.

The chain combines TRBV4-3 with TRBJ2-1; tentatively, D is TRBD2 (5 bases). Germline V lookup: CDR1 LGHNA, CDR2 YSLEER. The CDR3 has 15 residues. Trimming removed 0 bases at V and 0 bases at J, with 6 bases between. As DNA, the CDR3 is TGCGCCAGCAGCCAAGACGGGGTCTCCTACAATGAGCAGTTCTTC. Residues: CASSQDGVSYNEQFF.

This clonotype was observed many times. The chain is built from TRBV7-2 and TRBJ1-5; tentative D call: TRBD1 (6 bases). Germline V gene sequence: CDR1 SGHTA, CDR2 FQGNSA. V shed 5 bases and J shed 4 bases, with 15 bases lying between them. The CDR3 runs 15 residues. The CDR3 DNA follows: TGTGCCAGCAGCCCTTTTTTGGGGGCAAATCAGCCCCAGCATTTT. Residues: CASSPFLGANQPQHF.

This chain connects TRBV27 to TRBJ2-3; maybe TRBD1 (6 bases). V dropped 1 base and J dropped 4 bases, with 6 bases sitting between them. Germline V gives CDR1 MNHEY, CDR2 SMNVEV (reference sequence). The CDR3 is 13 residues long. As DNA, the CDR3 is TGTGCCAGCAGTTTATGGACAGCAGATACGCAGTATTTT. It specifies CASSLWTADTQYF.

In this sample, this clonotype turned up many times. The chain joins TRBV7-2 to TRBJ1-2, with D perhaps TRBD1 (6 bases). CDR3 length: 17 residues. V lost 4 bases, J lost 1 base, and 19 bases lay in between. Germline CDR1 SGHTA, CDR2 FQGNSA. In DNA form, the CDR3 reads TGTGCCAGCAGCTCCGTTAAGGGGGGGGCTTTTAACTATGGCTACACCTTC. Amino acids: CASSSVKGGAFNYGYTF.

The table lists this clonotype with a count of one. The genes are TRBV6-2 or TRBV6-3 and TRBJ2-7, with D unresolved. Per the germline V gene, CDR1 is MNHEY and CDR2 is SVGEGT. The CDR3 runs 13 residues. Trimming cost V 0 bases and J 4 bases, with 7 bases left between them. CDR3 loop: CASSYSPVYEQYV. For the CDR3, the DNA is TGTGCCAGCAGTTACTCACCAGTGTACGAGCAGTACGTC.